The 9 T cell receptor beta chains in this list originate from one sample, sequenced in a study of T cell responses to AZD1222 COVID-19 vaccine. The repertoire was sequenced with immunoSEQ multiplex PCR; TCRdb's copy has only in-frame clones and lacks some. The table shows some 200,000 clones, with approximately 92% occurring only once. This material consisted of peripheral blood, taken on day 0 of AZD1222 vaccination. These receptors were taken from an adult in good health.

The chain employs TRBV25-1 and TRBJ1-1; no clear D. This CDR3 has 16 amino acids. Germline CDR1 MGHDK, CDR2 SYGVNS. The V gene lost 4 bases and the J gene lost 1 base, with 16 bases spanning the gap. The CDR3 bases are TGTGCCAGCAGTGCGACGCCAGGCCGGGGGAACACTGAAGCTTTCTTT. It specifies CASSATPGRGNTEAFF.

The chain is built from TRBV5-4 and TRBJ1-1; 7 bases agree with TRBD1. Germline lookup yields CDR1 SGHNT and CDR2 YYREEE (reference sequence). Germline trimming cut 6 bases from V and 6 bases from J; bases unmatched to any gene: 11. The CDR3 extends over 14 amino acids. As DNA, the CDR3 is TGTGCCAGCACCCTAGGGGGCAGGATCGCTGAAGCTTTCTTT. Amino acid sequence: CASTLGGRIAEAFF.

This sequence joins TRBV5-8 and TRBJ1-3, with D hard to call. The CDR3 is 16 residues long. Deletions cut 0 bases from V and 0 bases from J, with 10 bases between. Germline loops: CDR1 SGHTS, CDR2 YDEGEE. The CDR3 bases are TGTGCCAGCAGCTTGGATTTAGGGCTCTCTGGAAACACCATATATTTT. It is translated as CASSLDLGLSGNTIYF.

With regard to this clone: Within the sample, other DNA sequences also encode this same CDR3. V and J are TRBV12-5 and TRBJ1-1; D unresolved. The CDR3 totals 13 residues. V lost 6 bases to trimming and J lost 3 bases, with 11 bases between them. Germline V gives CDR1 LGHNT, CDR2 FRNRAP. The CDR3 region is CASGLGQYTEAFF. The CDR3, as DNA: TGTGCTAGTGGCCTGGGCCAGTACACTGAAGCTTTCTTT.

The V gene is TRBV6-2 or TRBV6-3, the J gene TRBJ1-5, with 7 bases identical to TRBD1. Per germline, CDR1 MNHEY and CDR2 SVGEGT. V lost 0 bases to trimming and J lost 1 base; unmatched junction nucleotides: 6. This CDR3 is 17 amino acids long. Here the CDR3 DNA reads TGTGCCAGCAGTTACTCAACAGGGGCCTCAAGCAATCAGCCCCAGCATTTT. Encoded protein: CASSYSTGASSNQPQHF.

The chain combines TRBV27 with TRBJ1-1; D possibly corresponds to TRBD1 (5 bases). CDR1 MNHEY and CDR2 SMNVEV come from the germline V gene (reference sequence). Trimming left V 5 bases short and J 1 base short, with 14 bases between. CDR3 size: 15 residues. The CDR3 nucleotides are TGTGCCAGCAGTGACTCAGGGAGTAAGAACACTGAAGCTTTCTTT. Its translation is CASSDSGSKNTEAFF.

The genes are TRBV4-3 and TRBJ1-6, with D possibly TRBD1 on 6 matching bases. The CDR3 contains 15 residues. V was shortened by 0 bases and J by 10 bases, with 13 bases between the two germline ends. Germline CDR1 is LGHNA and CDR2 is YSLEER. The DNA for the CDR3 is TGCGCCAGCAGCCAAGATGTCCAGGGGTTCTCACCCCTCCACTTT. Protein: CASSQDVQGFSPLHF.

V and J are TRBV5-1 and TRBJ1-2; TRBD1 matches at 9 bases. The germline gives CDR1 SGHRS, CDR2 YFSETQ. V was pared by 0 bases and J by 6 bases, with 0 bases of the junction left unmatched. The CDR3 contains 13 residues. CDR3: CASSLGTGDGYTF. Here the CDR3 DNA reads TGCGCCAGCAGCTTGGGGACAGGGGATGGCTACACCTTC.

V is TRBV19 and J is TRBJ1-1; no firm D call. The germline V gene encodes CDR1 LNHDA and CDR2 SQIVND (reference sequence). V lost 5 bases and J 2 bases, leaving 12 bases between the germline ends. The CDR3 loop spans 14 amino acids. CDR3 protein: CASSVGKSNTEAFF. The CDR3 bases are TGTGCCAGTAGTGTCGGAAAAAGCAACACTGAAGCTTTCTTT.